The clone carrying this TCR beta chain came up a few times. There are 14 residues in the CDR3. Germline CDR1 reads SNHLY; CDR2 reads FYNNEI. The V segment lost 6 bases and the J segment 4 bases; nucleotides outside the gene matches: 4. This record comes from a study of blood T cell repertoires in COVID-19. Using immunoSEQ multiplex PCR, the repertoire was profiled, and TCRdb retains in-frame clones only, with some absent. The sample lists more than 300,000 clones, around 90% occurring once. The rearrangement uses TRBV2 and TRBJ1-5, with TRBD1 identical over 9 bases. The TCR comes from a young woman who had recovered from COVID-19. The sequenced sample was PBMCs or T cells enriched from blood (not recorded which). CDR3 residues: CASRLGQGNQPQHF. DNA for the CDR3: TGTGCCAGCAGGCTGGGACAGGGTAATCAGCCCCAGCATTTT.